A single sample is the source of the 10 T cell receptor beta chains below, sequenced in a study of CD8 T cells in ankylosing spondylitis. MiXCR, applied by TCRdb to the 5' RACE reads, yields one record per CDR3 protein. The sample lists some 350,000 distinct CDR3 sequences, about 15% seen once, with about 1.1% in the top ten. The source material was blood, either unsorted or a sorted T cell fraction (not recorded which). Source of these receptors: a male donor with ankylosing spondylitis or in good health (not recorded which).

Only a few counts were recorded for this clonotype. This chain links TRBV7-8 with TRBJ2-7; 12 bases fit TRBD2. The V gene's germline CDR1 is SGHVS and CDR2 FQNEAQ. V shed 2 bases, J shed 3 bases, and the junction held 5 bases outside the gene matches. The CDR3 extends over 16 amino acids. CDR3 nucleotide sequence: TGTGCCAGCAGCTTACTACTAGCGGGAGGAGGCTACGAGCAGTACTTC. It specifies CASSLLLAGGGYEQYF.

This clonotype has only a few counts. This chain connects TRBV5-5 to TRBJ1-1; possible D gene TRBD1, 6 bases. Germline-derived CDR1 and CDR2 are SGHKS and YYEKEE (reference sequence). The V end was cut by 1 base, the J end by 6 bases, with 10 bases between. This CDR3 has 13 residues. As DNA, the CDR3 is TGTGCCAGCAGCTTGACAGGGAAGGCTGAAGCTTTCTTT. It yields the protein CASSLTGKAEAFF. The variable domain in full, completed from reference TRBV5-5 and TRBJ1-1, reads DAGVTQSPTHLIKTRGQQVTLRCSPISGHKSVSWYQQVLGQGPQFIFQYYEKEERGRGNFPDRFSARQFPNYSSELNVNALLLGDSALYLCASSLTGKAEAFFGQGTRLTVV.

There are a few counts of this clonotype. The CDR3 nucleotides read TGTGCCAGCTCACCCTCACAGGGCATGAACACTGAAGCTTTCTTT. Its translation is CASSPSQGMNTEAFF. This chain joins TRBV18 and TRBJ1-1, with a tentative D call TRBD1 (6 bases). CDR1 is KGHSH and CDR2 is LQKENI in the germline V gene. Trimming removed 3 bases at V and 0 bases at J, with 11 bases between. The CDR3 has 15 residues.

This clonotype was observed a few times. The chain uses TRBV12-3 or TRBV12-4 and TRBJ1-2, with D possibly TRBD1 on 6 matching bases. With 6 bases removed from V and 4 bases from J, the gap between germline ends came to 12 bases. CDR3 size: 13 residues. The CDR3 nucleotides read TGTGCCAGCAGCAGGGACACCTCCTATGGCTACACCTTC. This sequence encodes CASSRDTSYGYTF.

A few counts support this clonotype. This chain uses TRBV7-2 with TRBJ1-1; TRBD1 might be the D (5 bases). CDR1 SGHTA and CDR2 FQGNSA come from the germline V gene. Trimming removed 5 bases from V and 5 bases from J, with 21 bases in between. This CDR3 is built from 16 residues. CDR3 sequence reads: CASSLRPGAGGTEAFF. The CDR3 coding sequence is TGTGCCAGCAGCCTAAGACCCGGGGCGGGGGGGACTGAAGCTTTCTTT.

The V gene is TRBV20-1, the J gene TRBJ2-2; D ambiguous. Germline-derived CDR1 and CDR2 are DFQATT and SNEGSKA (reference sequence). V lost 2 bases to trimming and J lost 0 bases, with 4 bases between them. The CDR3 is made up of 13 amino acids. This CDR3 is CSARPSNTGELFF. The DNA for the CDR3 is TGCAGTGCTAGACCGTCGAACACCGGGGAGCTGTTTTTT.

This clonotype was counted many times. The genes are TRBV12-3 or TRBV12-4 and TRBJ1-2; D is unclear. V shed 6 bases and J shed 1 base, with 9 bases lying between them. The CDR3 runs to 13 residues. CDR3: CASSLGFNYGYTF. The DNA of the CDR3 is TGTGCCAGCAGCCTAGGCTTTAACTATGGCTACACCTTC.

The chain links TRBV20-1 to TRBJ2-5; 8 bases fit TRBD1. The CDR3 consists of 14 residues. After removal of 6 bases from V and 1 base from J, the junction contained 7 bases not matched to a gene. The germline CDR1 and CDR2 sequences are DFQATT and SNEGSKA (reference sequence). The CDR3, as DNA: TGCAGTGCAAGTCGACAGGGGACCCAAGAGACCCAGTACTTC. Encoded protein: CSASRQGTQETQYF.

This clonotype has a single count. The CDR3 region has the DNA TGCAGTGCTTCCTCCCCTGGGCGAGAATCACCCCTCCACTTT. Amino acid sequence: CSASSPGRESPLHF. The chain is built from TRBV20-1 and TRBJ1-6; D unclear. The germline CDR1 and CDR2 sequences are DFQATT and SNEGSKA (reference sequence). The V end was cut by 5 bases, the J end by 10 bases, with 18 bases between. The CDR3 length is 14 residues.

The V call is TRBV5-1, the J call TRBJ1-1, with TRBD1 identical over 9 bases. Losses at the gene ends were 2 bases for V and 10 bases for J; bases not matched to a gene: 12. CDR3 length equals 15 residues. The germline gives CDR1 SGHRS, CDR2 YFSETQ. As DNA, the CDR3 is TGCGCCAGCAGCTTCACAACCGGACAGGGGATCGGAGCTTTCTTT. It encodes CASSFTTGQGIGAFF. The whole variable domain, filled in from reference TRBV5-1 and TRBJ1-1, reads KAGVTQTPRYLIKTRGQQVTLSCSPISGHRSVSWYQQTPGQGLQFLFEYFSETQRNKGNFPGRFSGRQFSNSRSEMNVSTLELGDSALYLCASSFTTGQGIGAFFGQGTRLTVV.